Below are 27 T cell receptor beta chains sequenced from a single sample in a study of T cell responses to AZD1222 COVID-19 vaccine. Produced via immunoSEQ multiplex PCR; TCRdb's table is partial and in-frame only. The table includes 140,000 or so clones, approximately 90% detected once. This sample comprised peripheral blood, obtained 28 days after the second AZD1222 dose. The receptors originated from an adult who received the AZD1222 COVID-19 vaccine.

V and J are TRBV27 and TRBJ1-1, with D maybe TRBD1 (6 bases). V lost 4 bases and J 3 bases, leaving 15 bases between the germline ends. Germline V CDR1 and CDR2: MNHEY, SMNVEV (reference sequence). The CDR3 is made up of 15 amino acids. CDR3 coding DNA: TGTGCCAGCAGTTCCCGCGGGACATTCGACACTGAAGCTTTCTTT. Its translation is CASSSRGTFDTEAFF.

This chain joins TRBV18 and TRBJ1-5; the D gene is possibly TRBD1 (6 bases). The CDR3 consists of 13 residues. Trimming removed 6 bases at V and 7 bases at J, with 13 bases between. Germline loops: CDR1 KGHSH, CDR2 LQKENI. CDR3 residues: CASSQGSGQPQHF. CDR3 in DNA: TGTGCCAGCTCCCAGGGGTCCGGGCAGCCCCAGCATTTT.

This clone was picked up one time. The chain couples TRBV18 to TRBJ2-2, with no clear D. The germline V gene has CDR1 KGHSH and CDR2 LQKENI. This CDR3 region has 15 residues. V lost 5 bases and J lost 2, with 12 bases in between. CDR3 protein: CASSAAQENTGELFF. The CDR3 region has the DNA TGTGCCAGCTCAGCTGCTCAGGAAAACACCGGGGAGCTGTTTTTT.

This clone was seen only a few times. In nucleotides, the CDR3 is TGTGCCAGCAGCTCAAGAAGCGGGGGGCAAGGGGAAAAACTGTTTTTT. Amino acid sequence: CASSSRSGGQGEKLFF. The V and J genes are TRBV7-9 and TRBJ1-4; a possible D gene is TRBD1 (6 bases). The CDR3 covers 16 residues. Trimming stripped 4 bases from V and 8 bases from J, with 20 bases between. Germline CDR1 is SEHNR and CDR2 is FQNEAQ (reference sequence).

This clone occurred a few times. The chain links TRBV7-3 to TRBJ1-1; D remains ambiguous. The CDR3 length is 13 residues. Trimming cost V 5 bases and J 3 bases, with 10 bases left between them. Germline V CDR1 and CDR2: SGHTA, FQGTGA. CDR3 residues: CASSRRADTEAFF. CDR3 nucleotides: TGTGCCAGCAGCAGACGGGCAGACACTGAAGCTTTCTTT.

The chain couples TRBV28 to TRBJ2-7, with 9 positions matching TRBD2. Germline V CDR1 and CDR2: MDHEN, SYDVKM. The V gene end was trimmed by 3 bases and the J gene end by 6 bases; junction bases not matched to a gene: 12. The CDR3 spans 16 residues. As DNA, the CDR3 is TGTGCCAGCAGTTTGCGCGGGAGGGCCGGGAACCGCGAGCAGTACTTC. This gives the protein CASSLRGRAGNREQYF.

This clone has just one count. This rearrangement joins TRBV3-1 (or the pseudogene TRBV3-2) to TRBJ2-1, with TRBD2 matching over 10 bases. This CDR3 contains 17 residues. Germline lookup yields CDR1 LGHDT and CDR2 YNNKEL (reference sequence). J lost 6 bases, V lost 0 bases, and 8 bases had no gene match. CDR3: CASSQDVRTSGLNEQFF. The CDR3 DNA reads TGTGCCAGCAGCCAAGACGTAAGGACTAGCGGACTCAATGAGCAGTTCTTC.

This sequence joins TRBV19 and TRBJ2-3; tentative D call: TRBD1 (5 bases). The germline V and J ends were trimmed by 3 bases and 3 bases, with 7 bases remaining between them. Per the germline V gene, CDR1 is LNHDA and CDR2 is SQIVND (reference sequence). The CDR3 spans 13 residues. CDR3 in DNA: TGTGCCAGTAGTATTGGACATACAGATACGCAGTATTTT. Encoded protein: CASSIGHTDTQYF.

The V call is TRBV25-1, the J call TRBJ2-1; 12 bases match TRBD2. This CDR3 has 17 residues. Germline V gene sequence: CDR1 MGHDK, CDR2 SYGVNS. Losses at the gene ends were 4 bases for V and 8 bases for J; bases not matched to a gene: 12. The DNA for the CDR3 is TGTGCCAGCAGTGGAAATCTAGCGGGAGGGCCTTTACATGAGCAGTTCTTC. This codes for CASSGNLAGGPLHEQFF.

The rearrangement joins TRBV28 to TRBJ2-7, with 7 positions matching TRBD2. Trimming removed 6 bases from V and 2 bases from J; junction bases left unmatched: 4. This CDR3 contains 13 residues. Germline V gene sequence: CDR1 MDHEN, CDR2 SYDVKM. In DNA, the CDR3 is TGTGCCAGCAGCGGGAGGTTTCCCTACGAGCAGTACTTC. Translating gives CASSGRFPYEQYF.

V is TRBV5-1 and J is TRBJ2-3; perhaps TRBD1 as D (6 bases). Trimming stripped 4 bases from V and 4 bases from J, with 10 bases between. This CDR3 is built from 13 residues. The germline V gene encodes CDR1 SGHRS and CDR2 YFSETQ. The CDR3 nucleotides read TGCGCCAGCAGCCGAGAGGGGGCAGATACGCAGTATTTT. Amino acids: CASSREGADTQYF.

The V call is TRBV6-5, the J call TRBJ2-2; D is unclear. The CDR3 sequence is 13 residues long. V was pared by 2 bases and J by 3 bases, with 4 bases between. Germline CDR1 reads MNHEY; CDR2 reads SVGAGI. In DNA form, the CDR3 reads TGTGCCAGCAGTTACAGACACACCGGGGAGCTGTTTTTT. Translation gives CASSYRHTGELFF.

This chain joins TRBV19 and TRBJ1-4, with D possibly TRBD1 on 6 matching bases. Germline CDR1 is LNHDA and CDR2 is SQIVND (reference sequence). The V and J ends lost 5 bases and 6 bases respectively, with 28 bases between them. The CDR3 has 19 residues. The chain's CDR3 is CASSPVGDIRHGYDEKLFF. CDR3 bases: TGTGCCAGTAGTCCCGTCGGGGACATTCGCCACGGTTACGATGAAAAACTGTTTTTT. Looking up the rest from reference TRBV19 and TRBJ1-4 gives the full variable domain: DGGITQSPKYLFRKEGQNVTLSCEQNLNHDAMYWYRQDPGQGLRLIYYSQIVNDFQKGDIAEGYSVSREKKESFPLTVTSAQKNPTAFYLCASSPVGDIRHGYDEKLFFGSGTQLSVL.

V and J are TRBV29-1 and TRBJ2-7; 7 bases agree with TRBD2. V gave up 3 bases and J gave up 0 bases; unmatched junction bases: 8. The CDR3 loop spans 15 amino acids. CDR1 SQVTM and CDR2 ANQGSEA come from the germline V gene. CDR3 DNA sequence: TGCAGCGTTGACCAATCGCGGGGGAGCTCCTACGAGCAGTACTTC. Translation: CSVDQSRGSSYEQYF.

The chain combines TRBV27 with TRBJ1-6, with a tentative D call TRBD1 (5 bases). CDR3 size: 13 residues. The V and J ends lost 9 bases and 6 bases respectively, with 12 bases between them. The germline gives CDR1 MNHEY, CDR2 SMNVEV (reference sequence). CDR3 residues: CASKIGANSPLHF. As DNA, the CDR3 is TGTGCCAGTAAAATAGGGGCTAATTCACCCCTCCACTTT.

The chain carries TRBV10-2 and TRBJ2-5, with D perhaps matching TRBD2 (5 bases). The CDR3 runs to 14 residues. With 2 bases removed from V and 5 bases from J, the gap between germline ends came to 12 bases. The germline V gene encodes CDR1 WSHSY and CDR2 SAAADI. The CDR3 spells CASSEGERGETQYF. For the CDR3, the DNA is TGCGCCAGCAGTGAGGGAGAGCGCGGGGAGACCCAGTACTTC.

V usage is TRBV20-1 and J usage is TRBJ1-2; D not certain. The CDR3 extends over 13 amino acids. The ends were cut back, 3 bases at V and 5 bases at J, with 13 bases in the middle. Germline CDR1 and CDR2: DFQATT and SNEGSKA (reference sequence). The CDR3 region is CSASADGLYGYTF. The CDR3 DNA sequence: TGCAGTGCTAGTGCGGACGGCCTATATGGCTACACCTTC.

The chain combines TRBV18 with TRBJ1-1; maybe TRBD1 (6 bases). Trimming left V 3 bases short and J 7 bases short, with 12 bases between. Germline V gene data show CDR1 as KGHSH and CDR2 as LQKENI. The CDR3 consists of 13 residues. The CDR3 region has the DNA TGTGCCAGCTCACCTGATAGCAGGGGTGAAGCTTTCTTT. This sequence encodes CASSPDSRGEAFF.

The rearrangement joins TRBV7-9 to TRBJ2-7, with D possibly being TRBD2 (5 bases). Trimming left V 5 bases short and J 5 bases short, with 10 bases between. The germline V gene encodes CDR1 SEHNR and CDR2 FQNEAQ (reference sequence). The CDR3 has 12 residues. The CDR3 loop reads CASSQARDEQYF. The CDR3 region has the DNA TGTGCCAGCAGCCAGGCGAGGGACGAGCAGTACTTC.

The chain combines TRBV3-1 (or the pseudogene TRBV3-2) with TRBJ2-7; 7 bases fit TRBD1. Germline loops: CDR1 LGHDT, CDR2 YNNKEL (reference sequence). There are 15 residues in the CDR3. With V trimmed by 4 bases and J by 2 bases, 8 bases remained unmatched. The CDR3 sequence: CASSLVGQVTYEQYF. The CDR3 DNA sequence: TGTGCCAGCAGCCTCGTAGGACAGGTGACCTACGAGCAGTACTTC.

This rearrangement joins TRBV4-2 to TRBJ1-5; D call uncertain. CDR1 and CDR2 from the germline V gene are LGHNA and YNFKEQ. Trimming shortened V by 1 base and J by 2 bases, and 3 bases separated the two germline ends. The CDR3 covers 13 residues. The CDR3 nucleotides read TGTGCCAGCAGCCAAGGAGGCAATCAGCCCCAGCATTTT. Its translation is CASSQGGNQPQHF.

The CDR3 reads CARARTSEGEQFF. DNA for the CDR3: TGCGCCCGGGCCCGGACTAGCGAGGGTGAGCAGTTCTTC. The chain uses TRBV29-1 and TRBJ2-1, with TRBD2 identical over 9 bases. The CDR3 is 13 amino acids. The V gene's germline CDR1 is SQVTM and CDR2 ANQGSEA.

This rearrangement joins TRBV19 to TRBJ1-2; perhaps TRBD1 as D (5 bases). This CDR3 is 15 amino acids long. With 6 bases removed from V and 8 bases from J, the gap between germline ends came to 22 bases. The germline gives CDR1 LNHDA, CDR2 SQIVND (reference sequence). The CDR3 region is CASSPSMGVPHGYTF. CDR3 sequence (DNA): TGTGCCAGTAGCCCCTCAATGGGGGTTCCCCACGGCTACACCTTC.

This chain links TRBV5-1 with TRBJ1-2; the match to TRBD1 covers 9 bases. Looked up from germline, CDR1 is SGHRS and CDR2 is YFSETQ. This CDR3 comprises 16 residues. The trim removed 3 bases at V and 6 bases at J, leaving 12 bases unmatched. The CDR3 DNA follows: TGCGCCAGCAGCTCCCAAGCGGGACAGGGACTTAATGGCTACACCTTC. This gives the protein CASSSQAGQGLNGYTF.

This clone has a single count. The V and J genes are TRBV28 and TRBJ2-7, with D tentatively TRBD1 (5 bases). Germline V gene lookup returns CDR1 MDHEN and CDR2 SYDVKM. V was trimmed by 5 bases and J by 3 bases, leaving 8 bases between them. The CDR3 covers 12 residues. CDR3 region: CASSTGFYEQYF. The CDR3 DNA reads as TGTGCCAGCAGTACAGGTTTCTACGAGCAGTACTTC. Full variable domain (missing parts from reference TRBV28 and TRBJ2-7): DVKVTQSSRYLVKRTGEKVFLECVQDMDHENMFWYRQDPGLGLRLIYFSYDVKMKEKGDIPEGYSVSREKKERFSLILESASTNQTSMYLCASSTGFYEQYFGPGTRLTVT.

This clone was found a few times. V is TRBV27 and J is TRBJ1-3; D unclear. Between the trimmed V and J ends, which lost 3 bases and 4 bases, there was a span of 10 bases. Germline CDR1 is MNHEY and CDR2 is SMNVEV (reference sequence). The CDR3 runs to 14 residues. Here the CDR3 reads CASSFQRGGNTIYF. CDR3 DNA sequence: TGTGCCAGCAGTTTCCAAAGAGGAGGAAACACCATATATTTT.

This chain connects TRBV3-1 (or the pseudogene TRBV3-2) to TRBJ2-3; tentative D call: TRBD1 (6 bases). Deletions cut 1 base from V and 4 bases from J, with 12 bases between. The CDR3 runs to 15 residues. From germline, CDR1 is LGHDT and CDR2 YNNKEL (reference sequence). The CDR3 DNA sequence: TGTGCCAGCAGCCAAGCTTACCAGGGGCCAGATACGCAGTATTTT. Translating gives CASSQAYQGPDTQYF.